These 25 T cell receptor beta chains share one sample of origin, sequenced in a study of blood T cell repertoires in COVID-19. Only in-frame clones appear in the TCRdb table, and some are missing; sequencing was by immunoSEQ multiplex PCR. The table shows approximately 99,000 clones, with about 83% occurring only once. The sample taken for sequencing was peripheral blood. All receptors come from a woman in her 70s with acute or convalescent COVID-19.

This chain joins TRBV4-2 and TRBJ2-7, with 11 bases fitting TRBD2. CDR1 is LGHNA, CDR2 YNFKEQ, per germline. This CDR3 spans 18 amino acids. The V gene end was trimmed by 1 base and the J gene end by 4 bases; junction bases not matched to a gene: 12. CDR3 loop: CASSQVLWGSGRDYEQYF. CDR3 coding DNA: TGTGCCAGCAGCCAAGTCTTGTGGGGTAGCGGGAGGGATTACGAGCAGTACTTC.

This chain uses TRBV28 with TRBJ2-5; D is possibly TRBD1 (6 bases). V was clipped by 7 bases and J by 1 base, with 13 bases between them. Germline assignment: CDR1 MDHEN and CDR2 SYDVKM. This CDR3 region has 14 residues. The CDR3 here is CASTLGHLQETQYF. The CDR3 nucleotides read TGTGCCAGCACCCTGGGACATCTCCAAGAGACCCAGTACTTC.

The V and J genes are TRBV18 and TRBJ2-7; 8 bases match TRBD2. The CDR3 has 15 residues. CDR1 is KGHSH and CDR2 is LQKENI in the germline V gene. The trim removed 4 bases at V and 2 bases at J, leaving 7 bases unmatched. CDR3 DNA sequence: TGTGCCAGCTCACTAACTAGCGGCGCGGCCTACGAGCAGTACTTC. Encoded protein: CASSLTSGAAYEQYF.

V is TRBV10-3 and J is TRBJ1-2; 9 bases fit TRBD1. Germline V gives CDR1 ENHRY, CDR2 SYGVKD. Germline trimming cut 6 bases from V and 2 bases from J; bases unmatched to any gene: 1. The CDR3 consists of 13 residues. This chain's CDR3 is CAISGQGNYGYTF. The CDR3 DNA reads TGTGCCATCAGCGGACAGGGGAACTATGGCTACACCTTC.

V gene TRBV14 combines with J gene TRBJ1-2; D unclear. CDR3 length: 13 amino acids. Germline V gene lookup returns CDR1 SGHDN and CDR2 FVKESK. The V and J ends lost 1 base and 5 bases respectively, with 8 bases between them. The chain's CDR3 is CASSQAMSYGYTF. CDR3 in DNA: TGTGCCAGCAGCCAAGCTATGTCTTATGGCTACACCTTC.

V usage is TRBV11-2 and J usage is TRBJ2-7; TRBD2 matches 8 bases. The length of the CDR3 is 15 residues. J lost 3 bases, V lost 5 bases, and 9 bases had no gene match. Per the germline V gene, CDR1 is SGHAT and CDR2 is FQNNGV. DNA for the CDR3: TGTGCCAGCAGCCCCTTAGCGGGGCGGGGCTACGAGCAGTACTTC. Its protein product is CASSPLAGRGYEQYF.

In its sample, this clone was seen a few times. V gene TRBV10-3 combines with J gene TRBJ1-2; D gene ambiguous. The V gene lost 11 bases and the J gene lost 7 bases, with 14 bases spanning the gap. The germline V gene has CDR1 ENHRY and CDR2 SYGVKD. There are 11 residues in the CDR3. The CDR3 here is CASYGGSGYTF. CDR3 nucleotide sequence: TGTGCCTCCTACGGAGGGAGTGGCTACACCTTC.

V and J are TRBV6-1 and TRBJ1-1; D is possibly TRBD1 (6 bases). The CDR3 spans 16 residues. The V end was cut by 3 bases, the J end by 1 base, with 15 bases between. Germline V lookup: CDR1 MNHNS, CDR2 SASEGT. The CDR3 sequence: CASSDPTGFRNTEAFF. As DNA, the CDR3 is TGTGCCAGCAGTGACCCTACAGGGTTTAGGAACACTGAAGCTTTCTTT.

The chain combines TRBV23-1 with TRBJ1-5, with TRBD1 as a possible D gene (6 bases). TRBV23-1 is designated an ORF whose function remains uncertain. V was trimmed by 2 bases and J by 3 bases, leaving 20 bases between them. This CDR3 region has 18 residues. CDR3 nucleotide sequence: TGCGCCAGCAGTCAAACTGGGGGGGTGGACAGACTCAATCAGCCCCAGCATTTT. Protein sequence: CASSQTGGVDRLNQPQHF.

There are a few counts of this clone. This chain uses TRBV21-1 with TRBJ2-5; the table's D gene call, TRBD2, was not cross checked with the DNA. TRBV21-1 is recorded as a pseudogene. The CDR3 has 13 residues. Written as DNA, the CDR3 is TGTGCCAGCAGACTAGGTTTGTCAGAGACCCAGTACTTC. Protein product: CASRLGLSETQYF.

This chain uses TRBV28 with TRBJ2-7; maybe TRBD2 (6 bases). V was clipped by 6 bases and J by 3 bases, with 18 bases between them. The CDR3 is made up of 15 amino acids. CDR1 and CDR2 (germline): MDHEN, SYDVKM. CDR3 amino acids: CASRPPTGSIYEQYF. CDR3 nucleotides: TGTGCCAGCAGACCCCCCACCGGGAGTATCTACGAGCAGTACTTC.

The chain couples TRBV6-1 to TRBJ1-5; weak D call: TRBD1 (5 bases). This CDR3 has 16 amino acids. Trimming pared 0 bases from V and 5 bases from J, leaving 14 bases between. Germline CDR1 reads MNHNS; CDR2 reads SASEGT. CDR3 DNA sequence: TGTGCCAGCAGTGAAGCTGTGGGGCGCCCGTATCAGCCCCAGCATTTT. It yields the protein CASSEAVGRPYQPQHF.

The chain carries TRBV21-1 and TRBJ2-5; TRBD2 is taken as the D call from the table, unchecked against the DNA. TRBV21-1 constitutes a pseudogene. CDR3 length: 13 amino acids. In DNA, the CDR3 is TGTGCCAGCAGGTGGAGACTAGTAGAGACCCAGTACTTC. This encodes CASRWRLVETQYF.

The V call is TRBV5-1, the J call TRBJ2-3; 7 nucleotides match TRBD2. V shed 3 bases and J 9 bases; nucleotides not matched to a gene: 4. Germline CDR1 SGHRS, CDR2 YFSETQ. The CDR3 runs to 12 residues. The CDR3 loop reads CASSSGLDTQYF. The CDR3 nucleotides read TGCGCCAGCAGCTCCGGACTAGACACGCAGTATTTT.

The rearrangement links TRBV7-3 to TRBJ2-1; unclear D gene. The germline V gene has CDR1 SGHTA and CDR2 FQGTGA. The CDR3 extends over 14 amino acids. The germline V and J ends were trimmed by 5 bases and 0 bases, with 8 bases remaining between them. Here the CDR3 reads CASSHGGSYNEQFF. The CDR3 DNA sequence: TGTGCCAGCAGCCACGGTGGCTCCTACAATGAGCAGTTCTTC. The full variable domain, completed using reference TRBV7-3 and TRBJ2-1, is GAGVSQTPSNKVTEKGKYVELRCDPISGHTALYWYRQSLGQGPEFLIYFQGTGAADDSGLPNDRFFAVRPEGSVSTLKIQRTERGDSAVYLCASSHGGSYNEQFFGPGTRLTVL.

A single count supports this clone. The gene calls are TRBV6-1 and TRBJ2-3, with D hard to call. The germline gives CDR1 MNHNS, CDR2 SASEGT. This CDR3 has 16 amino acids. The V and J ends lost 3 bases and 3 bases respectively, with 16 bases between them. CDR3 sequence: CASSDRLGWRTDTQYF. The CDR3 DNA is TGTGCCAGCAGTGATAGGTTGGGTTGGCGGACAGATACGCAGTATTTT.

The chain uses TRBV4-1 and TRBJ1-1, with D uncertain. V lost 3 bases and J lost 0, with 8 bases in between. The germline CDR1 and CDR2 sequences are MGHRA and YSYEKL. This CDR3 comprises 14 residues. CDR3 loop: CASSQTGMNTEAFF. DNA of the CDR3: TGCGCCAGCAGCCAGACGGGAATGAACACTGAAGCTTTCTTT.

This clone was recorded once. The chain uses TRBV5-1 and TRBJ1-6, with D possibly matching TRBD1 (6 bases). CDR3 length: 15 residues. Per germline, CDR1 SGHRS and CDR2 YFSETQ. V lost 4 bases, J lost 10 bases, and 18 bases lay in between. In DNA, the CDR3 is TGCGCCAGCAGCCCAACAGGGATTAAGGGCTCACCCCTCCACTTT. It specifies CASSPTGIKGSPLHF. Combining the CDR3 with reference TRBV5-1 and TRBJ1-6 gives the whole variable domain KAGVTQTPRYLIKTRGQQVTLSCSPISGHRSVSWYQQTPGQGLQFLFEYFSETQRNKGNFPGRFSGRQFSNSRSEMNVSTLELGDSALYLCASSPTGIKGSPLHFGNGTRLTVT.

The chain has TRBV11-2 and TRBJ2-1; tentative D call: TRBD2 (5 bases). The germline V gene has CDR1 SGHAT and CDR2 FQNNGV. The CDR3 is 17 residues long. With 3 bases removed from V and 6 bases from J, the gap between germline ends came to 21 bases. CDR3 DNA sequence: TGTGCCAGCAGCTTTTTATTCCTAGCTCAGACCCCCAATGAGCAGTTCTTC. It yields the protein CASSFLFLAQTPNEQFF.

The V call is TRBV4-1, the J call TRBJ2-7; 8 bases match TRBD1. Germline V gene lookup returns CDR1 MGHRA and CDR2 YSYEKL. CDR3 length: 15 residues. The trim removed 3 bases at V and 1 base at J, leaving 5 bases unmatched. Here the CDR3 reads CASSQGQALSYEQYF. CDR3 nucleotides: TGCGCCAGCAGCCAGGGACAGGCCCTTTCCTACGAGCAGTACTTC.

The rearrangement links TRBV7-9 to TRBJ2-1; 9 bases agree with TRBD1. Germline CDR1 and CDR2: SEHNR and FQNEAQ (reference sequence). The CDR3 covers 16 residues. V was pared by 4 bases and J by 5 bases, with 9 bases of the junction left unmatched. The CDR3: CASSSPPGQGNNEQFF. CDR3 nucleotides: TGTGCCAGCAGCTCACCCCCGGGACAGGGAAACAATGAGCAGTTCTTC.

J is TRBJ2-2 and V is TRBV4-1; 7 bases map to TRBD1. The CDR3 sequence is 15 residues long. CDR1 MGHRA and CDR2 YSYEKL come from the germline V gene. The V and J ends lost 2 bases and 7 bases, in that order; junction bases with no gene match: 7. CDR3 amino acids: CASSQYDRDVGELFF. Written as DNA, the CDR3 is TGCGCCAGCAGCCAATACGACAGGGACGTCGGGGAGCTGTTTTTT.

This chain links TRBV28 with TRBJ2-7; 9 bases map to TRBD1. V lost 10 bases to trimming and J lost 3 bases; unmatched junction nucleotides: 4. The CDR3 is 12 residues long. Germline V lookup: CDR1 MDHEN, CDR2 SYDVKM. The CDR3 nucleotides are TGTGCCATCACAGGGGGCGGCTACGAGCAGTACTTC. This translates into CAITGGGYEQYF. Complete variable domain (other parts from reference TRBV28 and TRBJ2-7): DVKVTQSSRYLVKRTGEKVFLECVQDMDHENMFWYRQDPGLGLRLIYFSYDVKMKEKGDIPEGYSVSREKKERFSLILESASTNQTSMYLCAITGGGYEQYFGPGTRLTVT.

This clone was observed a few times. This chain connects TRBV23-1 to TRBJ2-2, with TRBD2 identical over 8 bases. TRBV23-1 is reported as an ORF; its role is uncertain. The CDR3 extends over 13 amino acids. V trimming: 8 bases; J trimming: 6 bases; junction bases outside the gene matches: 5. The CDR3 coding sequence is TGCGCCAGCCGAGACGGGGGGGCCGGGGAGCTGTTTTTT. This encodes CASRDGGAGELFF.

The rearrangement uses TRBV5-4 and TRBJ2-5; no firm D call. The CDR3 runs 13 residues. The V gene lost 2 bases and the J gene lost 5 bases, with 10 bases spanning the gap. Germline V gives CDR1 SGHNT, CDR2 YYREEE (reference sequence). The CDR3 DNA reads as TGTGCCAGCAGCTTCGGAGAGAGGGAGACCCAGTACTTC. Protein product: CASSFGERETQYF.